Given below is one T cell receptor (beta chain) in context. As yet, its antigen is unknown. For every sample, eight separate reactions were used to make cDNA. TCRdb reprocessed the 5' RACE reads, keeping one entry per CDR3 protein, no DNA. Here the sample table reports fewer than 550,000 distinct CDR3 sequences. This specimen belongs to a study of monozygotic twins with inflammatory bowel disease. Study-level findings and limits: Variability in patient repertoires may have come partly from differing immunosuppressive treatments. None of the different T cell subtypes could be distinguished from one another.

The germline V gene has CDR1 SQVTM and CDR2 ANQGSEA. The CDR3 totals 12 residues. This sequence originates from a human donor with ulcerative colitis or Crohn's disease, or a healthy co-twin of an affected twin (not recorded which). Material: blood. The V and J genes are TRBV29-1 and TRBJ1-2. The CDR3 is CSVYKSSYGYTF.